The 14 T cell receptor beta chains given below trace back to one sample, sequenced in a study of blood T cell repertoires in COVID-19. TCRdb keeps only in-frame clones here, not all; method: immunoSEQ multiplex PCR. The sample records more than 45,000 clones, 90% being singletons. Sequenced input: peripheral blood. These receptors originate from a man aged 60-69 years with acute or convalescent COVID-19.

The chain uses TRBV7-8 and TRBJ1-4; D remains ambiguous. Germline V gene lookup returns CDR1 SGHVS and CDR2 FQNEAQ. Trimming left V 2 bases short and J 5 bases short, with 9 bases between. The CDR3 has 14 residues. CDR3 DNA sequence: TGTGCCAGCAGCTTAAGTTCCGGGAATGAAAAACTGTTTTTT. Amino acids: CASSLSSGNEKLFF.

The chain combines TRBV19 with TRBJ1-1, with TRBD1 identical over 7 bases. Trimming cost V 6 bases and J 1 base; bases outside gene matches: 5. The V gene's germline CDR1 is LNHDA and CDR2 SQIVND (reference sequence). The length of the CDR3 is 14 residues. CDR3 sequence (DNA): TGTGCCAGTAGATACAGGGGCCCGAACACTGAAGCTTTCTTT. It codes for CASRYRGPNTEAFF.

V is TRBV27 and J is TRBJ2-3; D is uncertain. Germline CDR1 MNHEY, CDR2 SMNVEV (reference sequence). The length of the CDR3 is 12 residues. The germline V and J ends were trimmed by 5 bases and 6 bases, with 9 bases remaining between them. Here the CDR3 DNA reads TGTGCCAGCAGTCCCGCGTCCGATACGCAGTATTTT. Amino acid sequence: CASSPASDTQYF.

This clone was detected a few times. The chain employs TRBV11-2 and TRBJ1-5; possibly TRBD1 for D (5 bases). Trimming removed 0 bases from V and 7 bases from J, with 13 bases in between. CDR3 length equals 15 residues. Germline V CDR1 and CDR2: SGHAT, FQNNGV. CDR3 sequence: CASSLDPSAGQPQHF. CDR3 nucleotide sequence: TGTGCCAGCAGCTTAGATCCCTCCGCAGGGCAGCCCCAGCATTTT.

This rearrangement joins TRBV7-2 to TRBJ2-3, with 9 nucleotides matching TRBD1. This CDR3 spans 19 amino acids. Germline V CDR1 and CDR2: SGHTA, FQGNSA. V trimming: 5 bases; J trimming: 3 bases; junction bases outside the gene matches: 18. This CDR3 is CASSAAQGAQRGETDTQYF. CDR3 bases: TGTGCCAGCAGCGCAGCACAGGGGGCGCAACGGGGAGAGACAGATACGCAGTATTTT.

CDR3 in amino acids: CASSSEETSGNTIYF. In DNA form, the CDR3 reads TGTGCCAGCAGCTCGGAGGAGACCTCTGGAAACACCATATATTTT. The chain employs TRBV7-9 and TRBJ1-3; unclear D gene. CDR1 is SEHNR, CDR2 FQNEAQ, per germline (reference sequence). CDR3 length equals 15 residues. Trimming took off 4 bases at V and 0 bases at J, with 10 bases between the two ends.

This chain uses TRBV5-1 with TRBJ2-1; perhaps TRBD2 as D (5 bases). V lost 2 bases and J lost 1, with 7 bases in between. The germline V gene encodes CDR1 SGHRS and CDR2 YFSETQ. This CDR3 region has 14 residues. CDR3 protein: CASSFRDSYNEQFF. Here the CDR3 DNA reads TGCGCCAGCAGCTTCCGGGATTCCTACAATGAGCAGTTCTTC. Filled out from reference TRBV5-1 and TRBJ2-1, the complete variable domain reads KAGVTQTPRYLIKTRGQQVTLSCSPISGHRSVSWYQQTPGQGLQFLFEYFSETQRNKGNFPGRFSGRQFSNSRSEMNVSTLELGDSALYLCASSFRDSYNEQFFGPGTRLTVL.

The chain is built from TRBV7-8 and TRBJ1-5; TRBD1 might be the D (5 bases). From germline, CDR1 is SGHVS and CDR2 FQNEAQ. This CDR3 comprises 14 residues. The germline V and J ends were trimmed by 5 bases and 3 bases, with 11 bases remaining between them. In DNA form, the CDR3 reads TGTGCCAGCAGCACGACGACAGTCAATCAGCCCCAGCATTTT. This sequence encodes CASSTTTVNQPQHF.

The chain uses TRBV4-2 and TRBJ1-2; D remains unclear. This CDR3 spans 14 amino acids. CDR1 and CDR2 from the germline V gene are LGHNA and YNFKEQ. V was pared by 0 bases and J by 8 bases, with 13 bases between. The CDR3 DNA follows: TGTGCCAGCAGCCAAGATCGCGATTTGCGAGGCTACACCTTC. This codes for CASSQDRDLRGYTF.

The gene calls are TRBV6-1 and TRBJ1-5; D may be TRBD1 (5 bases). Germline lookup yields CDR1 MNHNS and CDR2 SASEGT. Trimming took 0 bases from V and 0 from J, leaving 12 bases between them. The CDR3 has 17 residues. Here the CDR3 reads CASSEAAGLYSNQPQHF. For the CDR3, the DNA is TGTGCCAGCAGTGAAGCTGCGGGACTGTATAGCAATCAGCCCCAGCATTTT.

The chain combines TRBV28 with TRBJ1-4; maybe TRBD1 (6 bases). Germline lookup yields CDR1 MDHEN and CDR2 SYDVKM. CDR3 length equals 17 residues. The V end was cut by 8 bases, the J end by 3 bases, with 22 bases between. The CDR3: CASHPSGDGAANEKLFF. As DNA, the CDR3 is TGTGCCAGCCATCCCTCAGGGGATGGTGCGGCTAATGAAAAACTGTTTTTT. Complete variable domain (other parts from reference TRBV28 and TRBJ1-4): DVKVTQSSRYLVKRTGEKVFLECVQDMDHENMFWYRQDPGLGLRLIYFSYDVKMKEKGDIPEGYSVSREKKERFSLILESASTNQTSMYLCASHPSGDGAANEKLFFGSGTQLSVL.

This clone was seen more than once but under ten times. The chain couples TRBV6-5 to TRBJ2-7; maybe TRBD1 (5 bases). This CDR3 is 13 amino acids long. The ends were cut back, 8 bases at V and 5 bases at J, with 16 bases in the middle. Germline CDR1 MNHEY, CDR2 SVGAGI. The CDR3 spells CASGATIKDEQYF. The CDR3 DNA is TGTGCCAGCGGGGCGACCATCAAAGACGAGCAGTACTTC.

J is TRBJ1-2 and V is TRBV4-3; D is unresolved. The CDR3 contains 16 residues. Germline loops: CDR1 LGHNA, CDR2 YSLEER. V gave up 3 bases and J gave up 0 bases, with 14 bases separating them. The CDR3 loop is CASSQFRVQANYGYTF. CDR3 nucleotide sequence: TGCGCCAGCAGCCAGTTCCGGGTCCAAGCTAACTATGGCTACACCTTC.

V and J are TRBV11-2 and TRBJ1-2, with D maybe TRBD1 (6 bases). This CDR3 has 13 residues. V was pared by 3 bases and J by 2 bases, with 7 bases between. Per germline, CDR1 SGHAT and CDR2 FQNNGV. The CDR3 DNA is TGTGCCAGCAGCTTTGGGACAAACTATGGCTACACCTTC. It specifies CASSFGTNYGYTF.